Below are 26 T cell receptor beta chains sequenced from a single sample in a study of shared clonotypes between healthy human individuals. Positive CCR7 selection of CD45RO-negative cells yielded the naive CD8 cells, and terminally differentiated effector memory CD45RA+ cells were excluded. TCRdb's copy holds only in-frame clones and misses some; the assay was immunoSEQ multiplex PCR. The top ten clones hold roughly 24% of a sample with about 700,000 clones, about 90% of them seen once. The sequenced sample was naive CD8+ T cells sorted from blood. The receptors stem from a man aged 25 to 40 in good health.

DNA of the CDR3: TGTGCCAGCAGCTTATTAGCGGGAGATTACAATGAGCAGTTCTTC. Its translation is CASSLLAGDYNEQFF. The rearrangement joins TRBV7-2 to TRBJ2-1, with TRBD2 identical over 9 bases. Germline CDR1 and CDR2: SGHTA and FQGNSA. This CDR3 has 15 amino acids. The V gene end was trimmed by 2 bases and the J gene end by 4 bases; junction bases not matched to a gene: 3.

The genes are TRBV7-9 and TRBJ2-2; the match to TRBD1 covers 8 bases. The length of the CDR3 is 15 residues. J lost 1 base, V lost 5 bases, and 3 bases had no gene match. Germline CDR1 SEHNR, CDR2 FQNEAQ (reference sequence). This CDR3 is CASSPGQGNTGELFF. The CDR3 DNA follows: TGTGCCAGCAGCCCCGGACAGGGGAACACCGGGGAGCTGTTTTTT.

The J gene is TRBJ2-1, the V gene TRBV4-2; D gene unclear. CDR3 length: 16 residues. Trimming cost V 4 bases and J 5 bases, with 18 bases left between them. The germline V gene encodes CDR1 LGHNA and CDR2 YNFKEQ. The CDR3 is CASSPIRLERNNEQFF. The CDR3 DNA sequence: TGTGCCAGCAGCCCGATTCGGCTAGAAAGAAACAATGAGCAGTTCTTC.

The genes are TRBV5-1 and TRBJ2-3, with 9 bases lining up with TRBD2. After removal of 0 bases from V and 4 bases from J, the junction contained 9 bases not matched to a gene. The CDR3 is 17 residues long. CDR1 SGHRS and CDR2 YFSETQ come from the germline V gene. The CDR3 here is CASSLEGSGRYPDTQYF. The CDR3 DNA follows: TGCGCCAGCAGCTTGGAGGGTAGCGGGAGATACCCAGATACGCAGTATTTT.

The chain carries TRBV28 and TRBJ1-1; D gene unclear. The CDR3 is 17 residues long. V lost 5 bases to trimming and J lost 1 base, with 20 bases between them. In germline, CDR1 is MDHEN, CDR2 SYDVKM. The DNA for the CDR3 is TGTGCCAGCAGTCTTAAAAACGGACTGATTGAGAACACTGAAGCTTTCTTT. This gives the protein CASSLKNGLIENTEAFF.

The chain is built from TRBV11-2 and TRBJ1-2; 7 bases line up with TRBD1. The CDR3 sequence is 15 residues long. Germline assignment: CDR1 SGHAT and CDR2 FQNNGV. With V trimmed by 5 bases and J by 7 bases, 13 bases remained unmatched. CDR3 in amino acids: CASSPSPGGIGGYTF. As DNA, the CDR3 is TGTGCCAGCAGCCCCTCCCCAGGGGGAATAGGTGGCTACACCTTC.

The V and J genes are TRBV11-2 and TRBJ2-3, with D tentatively TRBD1 or TRBD2 (5 bases each). The CDR3 is 15 amino acids. Germline V CDR1 and CDR2: SGHAT, FQNNGV. Trimming left V 1 base short and J 4 bases short, with 12 bases between. CDR3 residues: CASSLAGRGADTQYF. The CDR3 DNA is TGTGCCAGCAGCTTAGCGGGACGGGGCGCAGATACGCAGTATTTT.

The chain joins TRBV7-6 to TRBJ2-4; 8 bases are shared with TRBD1. Per the germline V gene, CDR1 is SGHVS and CDR2 is FNYEAQ. The trim removed 5 bases at V and 0 bases at J, leaving 6 bases unmatched. The CDR3 has 16 amino acids. CDR3 sequence reads: CASSQRQGIAKNIQYF. The CDR3 nucleotides read TGTGCCAGCAGCCAAAGACAGGGGATAGCCAAAAACATTCAGTACTTC.

The chain recombines TRBV30 with TRBJ2-7, with D possibly TRBD2 on 5 matching bases. Germline CDR1 and CDR2: GTSNPN and SVGIG (reference sequence). V was clipped by 3 bases and J by 3 bases, with 15 bases between them. CDR3 length: 14 amino acids. In DNA, the CDR3 is TGTGCCTGGAGATCAAGGGAGCTCCTCTACGAGCAGTACTTC. This codes for CAWRSRELLYEQYF.

The rearrangement joins TRBV7-9 to TRBJ2-7; D is perhaps TRBD1 (6 bases). This CDR3 comprises 17 residues. The germline gives CDR1 SEHNR, CDR2 FQNEAQ (reference sequence). V dropped 4 bases and J dropped 0 bases, with 19 bases sitting between them. The CDR3 protein is CASSSTNRGKSSYEQYF. The CDR3 DNA follows: TGTGCCAGCAGCTCAACCAATAGGGGGAAATCCTCCTACGAGCAGTACTTC.

The chain recombines TRBV7-9 with TRBJ2-5; TRBD2 is a possible D gene (5 bases). The CDR3 sequence is 14 residues long. V was pared by 0 bases and J by 3 bases, with 8 bases between. CDR1 and CDR2 from the germline V gene are SEHNR and FQNEAQ (reference sequence). CDR3: CASSLAPGEETQYF. DNA for the CDR3: TGTGCCAGCAGCTTAGCGCCCGGGGAAGAGACCCAGTACTTC.

The chain couples TRBV7-2 to TRBJ1-2; a weak D match, TRBD1 (5 bases). The germline CDR1 and CDR2 sequences are SGHTA and FQGNSA. The CDR3 loop spans 12 amino acids. Trimming shortened V by 6 bases and J by 4 bases, and 9 bases separated the two germline ends. The CDR3 DNA sequence: TGTGCCAGCAGGTTTGGGGGCTATGGCTACACCTTC. This sequence encodes CASRFGGYGYTF.

V usage is TRBV6-6 and J usage is TRBJ2-7; TRBD2 might be the D (6 bases). Germline V gives CDR1 MNHNY, CDR2 SVGAGI (reference sequence). The CDR3 has 14 amino acids. V was cut by 4 bases and J by 5 bases, with 15 bases left in between. CDR3 residues: CASSSLSGRNEQYF. As DNA, the CDR3 is TGTGCCAGCAGTTCCTTGTCAGGGAGGAACGAGCAGTACTTC.

This clone was recorded only once. This chain links TRBV11-2 with TRBJ2-7; D remains ambiguous. The CDR3 sequence is 13 residues long. Deletions cut 1 base from V and 3 bases from J, with 7 bases between. Looked up from germline, CDR1 is SGHAT and CDR2 is FQNNGV. CDR3 in DNA: TGTGCCAGCAGCTTAGCAAGGAGCTACGAGCAGTACTTC. It translates to CASSLARSYEQYF.

The gene calls are TRBV11-2 and TRBJ2-5; either TRBD1 or TRBD2 may fit D (5 bases each). V gave up 3 bases and J gave up 2 bases, with 22 bases separating them. CDR3 length: 18 amino acids. Germline V gives CDR1 SGHAT, CDR2 FQNNGV. CDR3 DNA sequence: TGTGCCAGCAGCTTTGGGGTGATCAGGTCGGGGCAACAAGAGACCCAGTACTTC. This encodes CASSFGVIRSGQQETQYF.

The chain links TRBV27 to TRBJ2-1; TRBD2 aligns across 14 bases. Germline V CDR1 and CDR2: MNHEY, SMNVEV (reference sequence). The CDR3 has 17 residues. V dropped 3 bases and J dropped 8; count of bases not matched to a gene: 9. The CDR3 nucleotides are TGTGCCAGCAGTTTCTATGGCGGACTAGCGGGAGGAGATGAGCAGTTCTTC. Residues: CASSFYGGLAGGDEQFF.

In its sample, this clone was seen once. This sequence joins TRBV28 and TRBJ2-7, with 9 bases lining up with TRBD2. Germline V gene sequence: CDR1 MDHEN, CDR2 SYDVKM. V lost 6 bases and J lost 3; bases outside the gene matches: 15. The CDR3 runs 17 residues. CDR3 DNA sequence: TGTGCCAGCAGGTCCCTTATCCCTAGCGGGATCTTCTACGAGCAGTACTTC. Translation gives CASRSLIPSGIFYEQYF.

The V gene is TRBV11-2, the J gene TRBJ2-7; D remains ambiguous. The CDR3 contains 14 residues. Trimming removed 6 bases at V and 2 bases at J, with 14 bases between. Germline V gives CDR1 SGHAT, CDR2 FQNNGV. The CDR3 protein is CASSSVGEAYEQYF. The CDR3 DNA reads TGTGCCAGCAGTTCAGTCGGCGAGGCCTACGAGCAGTACTTC.

V usage is TRBV7-8 and J usage is TRBJ2-7; maybe TRBD2 (5 bases). Germline CDR1 SGHVS, CDR2 FQNEAQ. V lost 3 bases and J 8 bases, leaving 17 bases between the germline ends. This CDR3 spans 14 amino acids. The DNA of the CDR3 is TGTGCCAGCAGCTTCACTAGGTTGGGCGAGCAGCAGTACTTC. Translating gives CASSFTRLGEQQYF.

This chain uses TRBV10-3 with TRBJ2-7; D ambiguous. In germline, CDR1 is ENHRY, CDR2 SYGVKD. Trimming cost V 6 bases and J 5 bases, with 14 bases left between them. CDR3 length: 13 residues. CDR3 residues: CAIRTDTSNEQYF. CDR3 DNA sequence: TGTGCCATCAGGACCGACACTTCCAACGAGCAGTACTTC.

The sample holds one count of this clone. The chain is built from TRBV7-9 and TRBJ1-2; D possibly corresponds to TRBD1 (5 bases). CDR1 is SEHNR, CDR2 FQNEAQ, per germline (reference sequence). Between the trimmed V and J ends, which lost 5 bases and 2 bases, there was a span of 15 bases. There are 15 residues in the CDR3. This chain's CDR3 is CASSTSTAPNYGYTF. The CDR3 DNA reads as TGTGCCAGCAGCACGTCGACAGCTCCCAACTATGGCTACACCTTC.

The genes are TRBV7-2 and TRBJ2-1; 12 positions match TRBD2. The CDR3 totals 15 residues. V lost 5 bases and J lost 6; bases outside the gene matches: 5. Germline V gives CDR1 SGHTA, CDR2 FQGNSA. The CDR3 region has the DNA TGTGCCAGCAGCCCACTAGCGGGAGGAAGCAATGAGCAGTTCTTC. Protein: CASSPLAGGSNEQFF.

The chain has TRBV28 and TRBJ1-2; D is possibly TRBD1 (5 bases). CDR1 and CDR2 from the germline V gene are MDHEN and SYDVKM. V gave up 3 bases and J gave up 6 bases, with 8 bases separating them. The CDR3 spans 12 residues. CDR3 region: CASSFDSDGYTF. The DNA of the CDR3 is TGTGCCAGCAGTTTCGACAGCGATGGCTACACCTTC.

The genes are TRBV29-1 and TRBJ1-1, with D possibly being TRBD1 (6 bases). V dropped 7 bases and J dropped 3 bases, with 15 bases sitting between them. The CDR3 loop spans 13 amino acids. CDR1 is SQVTM, CDR2 ANQGSEA, per germline. CDR3 DNA: TGCAGCGGGAAGGGGGGAGATCACACTGAAGCTTTCTTT. It codes for CSGKGGDHTEAFF.

The V gene is TRBV23-1, the J gene TRBJ2-7; D may correspond to TRBD1 or TRBD2 (5 bases each). TRBV23-1 is identified as an open reading frame with a role that is uncertain. V was clipped by 0 bases and J by 0 bases, with 12 bases between them. This CDR3 spans 16 amino acids. The CDR3 sequence: CASSQSLTGASYEQYF. The CDR3 nucleotides read TGCGCCAGCAGTCAATCTTTGACCGGGGCCTCCTACGAGCAGTACTTC.

This chain joins TRBV18 and TRBJ1-1; D gene ambiguous. CDR3 length: 14 amino acids. Trimming shortened V by 6 bases and J by 11 bases, and 22 bases separated the two germline ends. Germline V gene lookup returns CDR1 KGHSH and CDR2 LQKENI. The CDR3 protein is CASSPLDTQVLAFF. CDR3 sequence (DNA): TGTGCCAGCTCCCCTCTCGACACCCAGGTTTTGGCTTTCTTT.